This T cell receptor beta chain originates from a study of CD8 T cells in Susac syndrome. Germline assignment: CDR1 LGHNA and CDR2 YSLEER. The CDR3 consists of 17 residues. J gave up 6 bases and V 0 bases, and 10 bases lay outside the gene matches. Reverse transcription of roughly 0.5 to 1 ug RNA was carried out with random hexamers. With immunoSEQ multiplex PCR, TCR beta CDR3 was amplified across 54 Vbeta and 13 Jbeta. TCRdb reprocessed the immunoSEQ multiplex PCR reads via MiXCR and lists one record per CDR3 protein. This table holds around 77,000 distinct CDR3 sequences, 95% to 96% found once. The sequence came from a human donor with multiple sclerosis. The chain employs TRBV4-3 and TRBJ2-3; 9 bases fit TRBD1. The sequencing sample was made of CD4+ T cells from PBMCs. CDR3 region: CASSQEAPDRGTDTQYF. The CDR3 coding sequence is TGCGCCAGCAGCCAAGAAGCCCCTGACAGGGGGACGGATACGCAGTATTTT.